One sample yielded the 32 T cell receptor beta chains listed below, sequenced in a study of response to subunit inactivated influenza vaccine. One entry per CDR3 protein results from TCRdb running MiXCR on the RT-PCR reads. The data hold over 150,000 distinct CDR3 sequences, with approximately 10% observed a single time. The sample consisted of non-naive T cells sorted from PBMCs, taken about 6 weeks after vaccination. These receptors came from a man aged 50 to 60 who received an inactivated influenza vaccine.

This clonotype turned up a few times. The chain links TRBV15 to TRBJ2-1, with 10 bases aligning to TRBD2. This CDR3 comprises 15 residues. The V segment lost 4 bases and the J segment 5 bases; nucleotides outside the gene matches: 5. Germline V CDR1 and CDR2: LNHNV, YYDKDF (reference sequence). The CDR3, as DNA: TGTGCCACCAGCATATCCACTAGCGGGGACAATGAGCAGTTCTTC. Protein: CATSISTSGDNEQFF.

A few counts support this clonotype. The J gene is TRBJ1-5, the V gene TRBV4-2; 10 bases line up with TRBD1. CDR1 and CDR2 from the germline V gene are LGHNA and YNFKEQ. V gave up 5 bases and J gave up 7 bases; unmatched junction bases: 8. The CDR3 contains 15 residues. DNA of the CDR3: TGTGCCAGCAGCTCGACAGGGGGCGCACGGCAGCCCCAGCATTTT. As protein: CASSSTGGARQPQHF.

The chain employs TRBV5-6 and TRBJ1-2, with 10 bases matching TRBD1. This CDR3 contains 15 residues. CDR1 is SGHDT, CDR2 YYEEEE, per germline. V dropped 1 base and J dropped 2; count of bases not matched to a gene: 2. Here the CDR3 DNA reads TGTGCCAGCAGCTTGACGGGACAGGGGAACTATGGCTACACCTTC. Amino acid sequence: CASSLTGQGNYGYTF.

This clonotype appeared many times. The rearrangement links TRBV7-2 to TRBJ2-7; D is unresolved. Germline V gives CDR1 SGHTA, CDR2 FQGNSA. Trimming cost V 2 bases and J 5 bases, with 4 bases left between them. The length of the CDR3 is 11 residues. The chain's CDR3 is CASSLFDEQYF. DNA for the CDR3: TGTGCCAGCAGCTTATTCGACGAGCAGTACTTC.

The J gene is TRBJ1-3, the V gene TRBV4-2; D is unclear. CDR1 is LGHNA, CDR2 YNFKEQ, per germline. The CDR3 is 15 amino acids. The V end lost 4 bases, the J end lost 9 bases, and 19 bases lay between the germline ends. The CDR3 loop is CASSLDAALGSTIYF. The CDR3 nucleotides read TGTGCCAGCAGCCTGGATGCCGCCTTGGGATCCACCATATATTTT.

This clonotype was picked up many times. V is TRBV18 and J is TRBJ2-1; 7 nucleotides line up with TRBD1. V shed 3 bases and J 0 bases; nucleotides not matched to a gene: 5. CDR1 KGHSH and CDR2 LQKENI come from the germline V gene. The CDR3 is 16 residues long. CDR3 nucleotide sequence: TGTGCCAGCTCACCGGGACAGTTCAACTCCTACAATGAGCAGTTCTTC. This sequence encodes CASSPGQFNSYNEQFF.

The chain uses TRBV9 and TRBJ1-1; no clear D gene. The V end lost 4 bases, the J end lost 0 bases, and 10 bases lay between the germline ends. CDR3 length equals 14 residues. Germline assignment: CDR1 SGDLS and CDR2 YYNGEE. The CDR3 loop reads CASSPTGVNTEAFF. The CDR3 region has the DNA TGTGCCAGCAGCCCTACGGGCGTGAACACTGAAGCTTTCTTT.

The J gene is TRBJ1-2, the V gene TRBV18, with unresolved D. With 6 bases removed from V and 0 bases from J, the gap between germline ends came to 8 bases. This CDR3 has 13 residues. The germline V gene encodes CDR1 KGHSH and CDR2 LQKENI. In DNA form, the CDR3 reads TGTGCCAGCTCGCAGACACCTAACTATGGCTACACCTTC. It yields the protein CASSQTPNYGYTF.

This clonotype was detected many times. The chain uses TRBV4-2 and TRBJ2-3, with 9 positions matching TRBD2. Germline V gene sequence: CDR1 LGHNA, CDR2 YNFKEQ. The CDR3 loop spans 15 amino acids. The V gene end was trimmed by 1 base and the J gene end by 4 bases; junction bases not matched to a gene: 3. CDR3 in amino acids: CASSQGLADPDTQYF. The CDR3 DNA reads TGTGCCAGCAGCCAAGGACTAGCGGACCCAGATACGCAGTATTTT.

This clonotype was found many times. The chain carries TRBV12-3 or TRBV12-4 and TRBJ1-5, with D unclear. The CDR3 extends over 14 amino acids. The V end was cut by 3 bases, the J end by 1 base, with 7 bases between. CDR3 residues: CASSLTQSNQPQHF. CDR3 bases: TGTGCCAGCAGTTTGACTCAAAGCAATCAGCCCCAGCATTTT.

The table lists this clonotype with a few counts. The chain couples TRBV12-3 or TRBV12-4 to TRBJ2-7; 8 nucleotides match TRBD2. This CDR3 has 14 residues. After removal of 5 bases from V and 4 bases from J, the junction contained 7 bases not matched to a gene. The CDR3 region is CASSLPGGAYEQYF. CDR3 in DNA: TGTGCCAGCAGTCTCCCGGGAGGGGCGTACGAGCAGTACTTC.

This clonotype has at least ten counts. The chain has TRBV2 and TRBJ2-1; 9 bases fit TRBD2. The junction had 5 bases not matched to a gene; V was cut back by 5 bases and J by 3 bases. Germline CDR1 SNHLY, CDR2 FYNNEI. The CDR3 runs 15 residues. CDR3 loop: CASSPGTSYYNEQFF. The CDR3 DNA is TGTGCCAGCAGTCCCGGGACTAGCTACTACAATGAGCAGTTCTTC.

This CDR3 is CAISLGANSGNTIYF. In DNA, the CDR3 is TGTGCCATCAGCCTTGGCGCCAACTCTGGAAACACCATATATTTT. The rearrangement joins TRBV10-3 to TRBJ1-3; the D is unclear. The CDR3 runs to 15 residues. Germline-derived CDR1 and CDR2 are ENHRY and SYGVKD. Trimming left V 6 bases short and J 0 bases short, with 12 bases between.

As to this clonotype: A much larger clone sits a single nucleotide away, making a read error possible. V is TRBV18 and J is TRBJ2-6, with D possibly TRBD2 on 6 matching bases. V lost 2 bases, J lost 0 bases, and 14 bases lay in between. Germline CDR1 reads KGHSH; CDR2 reads LQKENI. CDR3 length: 18 amino acids. The CDR3 is CASSPSLSGVSGANVLTF. CDR3 coding DNA: TGTGCCAGCTCACCAAGCCTATCGGGAGTCTCTGGGGCCAACGTCCTGACTTTC.

In its sample, this clonotype was seen a few times. V gene TRBV10-3 combines with J gene TRBJ1-1, with a tentative D call TRBD1 (6 bases). CDR3 length equals 15 residues. From germline, CDR1 is ENHRY and CDR2 SYGVKD. Trimming shortened V by 2 bases and J by 8 bases, and 18 bases separated the two germline ends. The CDR3 protein is CAISEGTQGGAEAFF. CDR3 coding DNA: TGTGCCATCAGTGAGGGAACACAGGGTGGTGCAGAAGCTTTCTTT.

This clonotype was seen a handful of times. Here the CDR3 DNA reads TGTGCCAGCAGCGGGGGACTAGCGGGGTCCTACGAGCAGTACTTC. It is translated as CASSGGLAGSYEQYF. The genes are TRBV5-6 and TRBJ2-7, with TRBD2 identical over 13 bases. Trimming took 4 bases from V and 1 from J; bases not matched to a gene: 2. This CDR3 has 15 residues. Germline CDR1 reads SGHDT; CDR2 reads YYEEEE.

This clonotype was found a few times. The chain links TRBV21-1 to TRBJ1-1; no DNA check was done on the table's D call, TRBD1. TRBV21-1 is a documented pseudogene. CDR3 size: 13 residues. The CDR3 bases are TGTGCCAGCAGCAACAGGGTGAGGGGGGAAGCTTTCTTT. The encoded protein is CASSNRVRGEAFF.

The chain has TRBV5-1 and TRBJ1-1; D ambiguous. The CDR3 has 14 residues. Germline V CDR1 and CDR2: SGHRS, YFSETQ. Trimming cost V 4 bases and J 0 bases, with 10 bases left between them. DNA of the CDR3: TGCGCCAGCAGCGAACAGCTCATGAACACTGAAGCTTTCTTT. It yields the protein CASSEQLMNTEAFF.

This clonotype was detected a few times. DNA of the CDR3: TGCGCCAGCAGCCAAGATACGTCCTCTCACTACGAGCAGTACTTC. Protein sequence: CASSQDTSSHYEQYF. The V call is TRBV4-3, the J call TRBJ2-7; no definite D call. Germline CDR1 and CDR2: LGHNA and YSLEER. V was pared by 0 bases and J by 3 bases, with 12 bases between. The CDR3 is made up of 15 amino acids.

This clonotype was observed a few times. The J gene is TRBJ2-1, the V gene TRBV7-9, with D perhaps being TRBD1 or TRBD2 (5 bases each). This CDR3 spans 14 amino acids. The V and J ends lost 1 base and 5 bases respectively, with 9 bases between them. Germline V gene sequence: CDR1 SEHNR, CDR2 FQNEAQ (reference sequence). The CDR3 coding sequence is TGTGCCAGCAGCTTAGAACAGGAGGACAATGAGCAGTTCTTC. It codes for CASSLEQEDNEQFF.

This clonotype occurred many times. The V and J genes are TRBV10-3 and TRBJ1-1; 7 bases line up with TRBD1. With 2 bases clipped from V and 1 base from J, the junction kept 7 bases outside the gene matches. The CDR3 extends over 16 amino acids. Germline loops: CDR1 ENHRY, CDR2 SYGVKD. DNA of the CDR3: TGTGCCATCAGTGAGCCACGACAGGGTGGGAACACTGAAGCTTTCTTT. Amino acids: CAISEPRQGGNTEAFF.

Here the CDR3 DNA reads TGTGCCAGCAGCCCTTCCTCGACAGTTGCCTACGAGCAGTACTTC. Protein product: CASSPSSTVAYEQYF. The chain combines TRBV3-1 with TRBJ2-7; D might be TRBD1 (5 bases). V shed 4 bases and J shed 2 bases, with 15 bases lying between them. The CDR3 runs 15 residues. CDR1 and CDR2 from the germline V gene are LGHDT and YNNKEL (reference sequence).

This clonotype was observed a handful of times. The chain joins TRBV21-1 to TRBJ1-2; the D segment call TRBD1 is taken from the table without a DNA check. TRBV21-1 is flagged as a pseudogene. CDR3 length equals 16 residues. CDR3 residues: CASSKVRSRPPYGYTF. The CDR3 DNA is TGTGCCAGCAGCAAAGTTAGGAGCCGCCCCCCATACGGCTACACCTTC.

This clonotype was detected ten times or more. J is TRBJ1-1 and V is TRBV10-2; 8 nucleotides line up with TRBD1. Per germline, CDR1 WSHSY and CDR2 SAAADI. V trimming: 6 bases; J trimming: 7 bases; junction bases outside the gene matches: 7. The CDR3 loop spans 13 amino acids. Written as DNA, the CDR3 is TGCGCCAGCAGGGGACAGGAACACGTTGAAGCTTTCTTT. Amino acids: CASRGQEHVEAFF.

This clonotype has a count of ten or more. The chain carries TRBV12-3 or TRBV12-4 and TRBJ2-7; D perhaps matches TRBD2 (6 bases). There are 17 residues in the CDR3. Trimming took 3 bases from V and 3 from J, leaving 21 bases between them. The CDR3 sequence is CASSLVLVSSAHYEQYF. The CDR3 DNA follows: TGTGCCAGCAGTTTGGTCCTCGTGTCTAGCGCTCACTACGAGCAGTACTTC.

This clonotype was found a few times. The V call is TRBV27, the J call TRBJ2-1, with 8 bases that match TRBD1. Germline CDR1 MNHEY, CDR2 SMNVEV (reference sequence). Germline trimming cut 5 bases from V and 3 bases from J; bases unmatched to any gene: 9. CDR3 size: 16 residues. CDR3 sequence: CASSLRGPYYYNEQFF. The CDR3 coding sequence is TGTGCCAGCAGTCTCAGGGGGCCCTATTACTACAATGAGCAGTTCTTC.

This clonotype was detected only a few times. The chain combines TRBV5-1 with TRBJ2-1; 7 nucleotides agree with TRBD1. V lost 0 bases and J lost 6; bases outside the gene matches: 6. CDR3 length: 15 residues. Germline V gene lookup returns CDR1 SGHRS and CDR2 YFSETQ. The CDR3 DNA follows: TGCGCCAGCAGCTTGGCGGGACAGAGCAGCAATGAGCAGTTCTTC. It specifies CASSLAGQSSNEQFF. The full variable domain, in which reference TRBV5-1 and TRBJ2-1 provide the parts outside the CDR3, is KAGVTQTPRYLIKTRGQQVTLSCSPISGHRSVSWYQQTPGQGLQFLFEYFSETQRNKGNFPGRFSGRQFSNSRSEMNVSTLELGDSALYLCASSLAGQSSNEQFFGPGTRLTVL.

This clonotype turned up a few times. This chain connects TRBV5-6 to TRBJ1-1; D not resolved. CDR3 length equals 12 residues. Trimming cost V 0 bases and J 11 bases, with 11 bases left between them. Germline CDR1 is SGHDT and CDR2 is YYEEEE. CDR3 nucleotides: TGTGCCAGCAGCTTGGAGGCAGCTGGGGCTTTCTTT. This codes for CASSLEAAGAFF.

The V call is TRBV12-3 or TRBV12-4, the J call TRBJ2-7; tentative D call: TRBD2 (7 bases). The V gene lost 5 bases and the J gene lost 2 bases, with 10 bases spanning the gap. This CDR3 spans 13 amino acids. Here the CDR3 reads CASSTRGPYEQYF. The CDR3 DNA reads TGTGCCAGCAGTACGCGGGGGCCCTACGAGCAGTACTTC.

Only a few counts were recorded for this clonotype. J is TRBJ2-1 and V is TRBV28, with a tentative D call TRBD1 (5 bases). The CDR3 totals 14 residues. V shed 4 bases and J shed 8 bases, with 15 bases lying between them. The V gene's germline CDR1 is MDHEN and CDR2 SYDVKM. The CDR3: CASSSTLPTDEQFF. The CDR3 bases are TGTGCCAGCAGTTCGACACTTCCGACAGATGAGCAGTTCTTC.

This clonotype was detected many times. The chain uses TRBV5-5 and TRBJ2-1; no definite D call. Trimming cost V 0 bases and J 10 bases, with 14 bases left between them. The germline V gene encodes CDR1 SGHKS and CDR2 YYEKEE (reference sequence). The CDR3 spans 14 residues. DNA of the CDR3: TGTGCCAGCAGCTTGGCCGTTAGCCGTGGCGAGCAGTTCTTC. Its protein product is CASSLAVSRGEQFF.

This clonotype was seen repeatedly, ten times or more. This chain uses TRBV6-5 with TRBJ2-1, with a weak D call TRBD2 (5 bases). This CDR3 spans 17 amino acids. Per germline, CDR1 MNHEY and CDR2 SVGAGI. V dropped 2 bases and J dropped 2 bases, with 16 bases sitting between them. CDR3 region: CASSYKSTRVPYNEQFF. The DNA for the CDR3 is TGTGCCAGCAGTTACAAGTCCACTAGGGTCCCCTACAATGAGCAGTTCTTC.